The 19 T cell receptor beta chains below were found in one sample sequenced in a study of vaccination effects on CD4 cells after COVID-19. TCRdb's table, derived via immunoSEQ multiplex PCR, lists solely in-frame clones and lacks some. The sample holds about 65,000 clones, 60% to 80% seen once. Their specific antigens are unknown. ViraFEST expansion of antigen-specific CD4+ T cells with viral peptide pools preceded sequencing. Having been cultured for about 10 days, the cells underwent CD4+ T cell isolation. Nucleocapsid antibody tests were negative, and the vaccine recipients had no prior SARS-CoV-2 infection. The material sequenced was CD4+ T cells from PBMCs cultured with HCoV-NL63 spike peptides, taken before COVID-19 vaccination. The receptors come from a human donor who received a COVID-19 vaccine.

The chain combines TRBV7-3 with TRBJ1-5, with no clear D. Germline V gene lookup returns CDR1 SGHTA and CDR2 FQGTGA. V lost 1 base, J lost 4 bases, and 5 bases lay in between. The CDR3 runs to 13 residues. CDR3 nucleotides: TGTGCCAGCAGCTTAAAACCGAATCAGCCCCAGCATTTT. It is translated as CASSLKPNQPQHF.

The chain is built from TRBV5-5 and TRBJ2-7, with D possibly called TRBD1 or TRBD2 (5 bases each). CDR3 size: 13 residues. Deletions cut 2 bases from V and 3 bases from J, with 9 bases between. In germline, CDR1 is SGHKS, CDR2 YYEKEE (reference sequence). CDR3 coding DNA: TGTGCCAGCAGCTTTCAGGGACGCTACGAGCAGTACGTC. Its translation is CASSFQGRYEQYV.

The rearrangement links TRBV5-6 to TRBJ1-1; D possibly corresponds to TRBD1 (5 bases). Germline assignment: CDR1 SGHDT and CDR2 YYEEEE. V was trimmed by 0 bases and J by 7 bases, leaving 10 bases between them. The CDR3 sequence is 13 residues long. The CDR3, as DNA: TGTGCCAGCAGCTTGGAACAAAGGGGTGAAGCTTTCTTT. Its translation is CASSLEQRGEAFF.

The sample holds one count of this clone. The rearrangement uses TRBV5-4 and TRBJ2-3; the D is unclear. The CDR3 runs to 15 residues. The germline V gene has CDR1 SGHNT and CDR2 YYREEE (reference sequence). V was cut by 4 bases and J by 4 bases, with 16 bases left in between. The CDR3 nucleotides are TGTGCCAGCAGCCGCCCGGGTCCCGAGGCAGATACGCAGTATTTT. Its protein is CASSRPGPEADTQYF.

This chain's CDR3 is CASSNYGQGASEAFF. CDR3 DNA: TGTGCCAGCAGCAATTATGGACAGGGGGCCTCTGAAGCTTTCTTT. The rearrangement links TRBV5-6 to TRBJ1-1, with TRBD1 matching 11 bases. The CDR3 sequence is 15 residues long. V lost 4 bases to trimming and J lost 6 bases; unmatched junction nucleotides: 8. Germline CDR1 reads SGHDT; CDR2 reads YYEEEE.

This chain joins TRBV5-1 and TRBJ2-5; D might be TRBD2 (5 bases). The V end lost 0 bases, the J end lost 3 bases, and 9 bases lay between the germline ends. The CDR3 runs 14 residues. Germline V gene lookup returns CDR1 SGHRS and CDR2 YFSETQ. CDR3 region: CASSLDGSEETQYF. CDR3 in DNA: TGCGCCAGCAGCTTGGATGGTAGCGAAGAGACCCAGTACTTC.

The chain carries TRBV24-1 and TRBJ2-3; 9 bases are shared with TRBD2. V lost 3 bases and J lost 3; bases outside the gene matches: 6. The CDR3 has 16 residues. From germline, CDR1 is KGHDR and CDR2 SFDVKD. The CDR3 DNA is TGTGCCACCAGTGATCCCGGACTAGCGAGGACAGATACGCAGTATTTT. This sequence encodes CATSDPGLARTDTQYF.

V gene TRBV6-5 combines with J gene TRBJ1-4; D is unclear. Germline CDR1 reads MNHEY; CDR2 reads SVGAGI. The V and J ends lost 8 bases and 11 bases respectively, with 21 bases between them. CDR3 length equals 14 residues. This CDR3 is CASGPPSARGKLFF. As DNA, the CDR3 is TGTGCCAGCGGGCCCCCCTCAGCGCGCGGGAAACTGTTTTTT.

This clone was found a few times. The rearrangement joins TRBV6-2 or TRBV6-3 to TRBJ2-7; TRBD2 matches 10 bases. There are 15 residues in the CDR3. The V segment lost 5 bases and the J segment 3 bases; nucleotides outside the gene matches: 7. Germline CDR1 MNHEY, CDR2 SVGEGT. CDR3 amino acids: CASSDPSGGRYEQYV. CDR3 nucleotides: TGTGCCAGCAGTGACCCTAGCGGGGGACGCTACGAGCAGTACGTC.

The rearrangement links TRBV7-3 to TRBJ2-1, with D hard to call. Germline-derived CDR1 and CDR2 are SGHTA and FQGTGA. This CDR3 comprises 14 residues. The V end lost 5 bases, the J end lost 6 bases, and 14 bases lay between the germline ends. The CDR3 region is CASSNEPGSNEQFF. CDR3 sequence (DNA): TGTGCCAGCAGCAACGAACCTGGTTCCAATGAGCAGTTCTTC.

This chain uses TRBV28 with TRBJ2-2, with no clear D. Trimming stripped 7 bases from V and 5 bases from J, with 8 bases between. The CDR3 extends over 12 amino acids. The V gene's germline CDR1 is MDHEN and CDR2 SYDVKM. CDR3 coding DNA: TGTGCCAGCACCCTGCTTACCGGGGAGCTGTTTTTT. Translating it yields CASTLLTGELFF.

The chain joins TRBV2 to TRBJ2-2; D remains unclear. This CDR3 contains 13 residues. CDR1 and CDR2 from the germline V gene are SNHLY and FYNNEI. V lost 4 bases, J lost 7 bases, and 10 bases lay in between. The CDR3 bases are TGTGCCAGCAGTGCAGCCTACGGCGGGGAGCTGTTTTTT. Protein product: CASSAAYGGELFF.

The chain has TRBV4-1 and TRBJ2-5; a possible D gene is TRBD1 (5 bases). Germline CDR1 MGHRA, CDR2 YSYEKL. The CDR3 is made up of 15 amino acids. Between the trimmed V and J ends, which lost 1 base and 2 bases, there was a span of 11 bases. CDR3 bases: TGCGCCAGCAGCCAAGTTAGGGGCGGACAAGAGACCCAGTACTTC. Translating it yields CASSQVRGGQETQYF.

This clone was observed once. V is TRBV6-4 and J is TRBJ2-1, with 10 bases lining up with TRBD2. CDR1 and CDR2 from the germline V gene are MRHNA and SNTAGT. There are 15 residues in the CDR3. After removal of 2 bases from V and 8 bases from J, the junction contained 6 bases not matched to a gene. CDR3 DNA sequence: TGTGCCAGCAGTGACCTTAGCGGGGGGAAGGATGAGCAGTTCTTC. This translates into CASSDLSGGKDEQFF.

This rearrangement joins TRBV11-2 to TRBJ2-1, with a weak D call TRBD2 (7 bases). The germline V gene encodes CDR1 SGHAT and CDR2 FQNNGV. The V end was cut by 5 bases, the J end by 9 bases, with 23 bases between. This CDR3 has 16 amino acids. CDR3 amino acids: CASSPYPNGGRGEQFF. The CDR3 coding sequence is TGTGCCAGCAGCCCCTATCCCAACGGGGGGCGTGGTGAGCAGTTCTTC.

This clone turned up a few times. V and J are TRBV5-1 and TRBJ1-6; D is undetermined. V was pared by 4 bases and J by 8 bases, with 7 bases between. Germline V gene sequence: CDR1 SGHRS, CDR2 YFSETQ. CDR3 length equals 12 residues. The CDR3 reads CASSLGDSPLHF. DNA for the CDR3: TGCGCCAGCAGCCTAGGCGATTCACCCCTCCACTTT. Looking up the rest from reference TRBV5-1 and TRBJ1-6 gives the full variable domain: KAGVTQTPRYLIKTRGQQVTLSCSPISGHRSVSWYQQTPGQGLQFLFEYFSETQRNKGNFPGRFSGRQFSNSRSEMNVSTLELGDSALYLCASSLGDSPLHFGNGTRLTVT.

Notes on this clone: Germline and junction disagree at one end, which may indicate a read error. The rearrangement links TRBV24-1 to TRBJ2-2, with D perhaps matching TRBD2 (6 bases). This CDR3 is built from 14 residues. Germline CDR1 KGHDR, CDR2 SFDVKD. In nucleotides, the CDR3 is TGTGTCACCAGTGATTTGGGGGGTTTCGGGGAGCTGTTTTTT. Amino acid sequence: CVTSDLGGFGELFF.

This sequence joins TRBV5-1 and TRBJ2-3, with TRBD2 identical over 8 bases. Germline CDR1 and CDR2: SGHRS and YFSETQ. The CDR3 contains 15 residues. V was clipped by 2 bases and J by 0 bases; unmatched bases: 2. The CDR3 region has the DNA TGCGCCAGCAGCTTTTTAGCGGGAAGCACAGATACGCAGTATTTT. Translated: CASSFLAGSTDTQYF.

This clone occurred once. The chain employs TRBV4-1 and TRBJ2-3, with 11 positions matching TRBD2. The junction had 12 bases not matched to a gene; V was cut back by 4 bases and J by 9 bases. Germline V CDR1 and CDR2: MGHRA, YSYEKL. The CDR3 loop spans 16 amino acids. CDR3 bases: TGCGCCAGCAGCCTGGGTAGCGGGGGGGACCCCGGGACGCAGTATTTT. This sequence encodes CASSLGSGGDPGTQYF.